These T cell receptor beta chains were read from a single sample in a study of T cell repertoires in cytomegalovirus infection. Their antigens remain unidentified. TCRdb reprocessed the reads via MiXCR and lists one record per CDR3 protein. This table has 140,000 to 150,000 distinct CDR3 sequences, 32% appearing once. The input for sequencing was CD8+ T cells from cultured PBMCs, taken from culture after CMV antigen stimulation. The receptors were sampled from a human donor in good health (CMV status not recorded). Some clones in this sample may be carry-over from other donors' samples. Each CDR3 is given with its conserved first and last residue. D genes are given only for firm matches. Size values are once, few and many counts, or a class for expanded clones, and some rows have none.

abundance	d_gene	v_gene	j_gene	CDR3nt	CDR3aa
-	-	TRBV19	TRBJ1-5	TGTGCCATTGGCGACGGATATAGCAATCAGCCCCAGCATTTT	CAIGDGYSNQPQHF
many	TRBD1	TRBV7-8	TRBJ1-2	TGTGCCAGCAGCTCCCGCGGGGGACAGGGCTATGGCTACACCTTC	CASSSRGGQGYGYTF
-	-	TRBV7-9	TRBJ2-5	TGTGCCAGCAGCTTAGTAGGGTCAGCAACAGAGAACCAGTACTTC	CASSLVGSATENQYF
-	TRBD1	TRBV15	TRBJ2-1	TGTGCCACCAGCAGAGAAGGACAGGGGGCAGGGGAGCAGTTCTTC	CATSREGQGAGEQFF
-	-	TRBV19	TRBJ1-2	TGTGCCAGTAGTGAGGATTCAAACTTTGGCTACACCTTC	CASSEDSNFGYTF
few	TRBD1	TRBV28	TRBJ2-7	TGTGCCAGCAGCCACATACTCCAGGACAGGGCAGGGGTCTACGAGCAGTACTTC	CASSHILQDRAGVYEQYF
-	-	TRBV7-2	TRBJ2-3	TGTGCCAGCAGCTTGGAATTTGAGCTGGATACGCAGTATTTT	CASSLEFELDTQYF
-	-	TRBV5-1	TRBJ1-1	TGCGCCAGCAGCTTCGCAGTTTCCTTGAACACTGAAGCTTTCTTT	CASSFAVSLNTEAFF
-	-	TRBV29-1	TRBJ2-1	TGCAGCGTTGATCCCCCACCCGGGACCCCGATGGAGCAGTTCTTC	CSVDPPPGTPMEQFF
-	TRBD2	TRBV12-3/TRBV12-4	TRBJ2-1	TGTGCCAGCAGTCCCCCTGGGCTAGCGGGGTACAATGAGCAGTTCTTC	CASSPPGLAGYNEQFF
-	TRBD2	TRBV19	TRBJ2-1	TGTGCCAGTAGTATCCTGGGAGCGGGGAACAATGAGCAGTTCTTC	CASSILGAGNNEQFF
-	-	TRBV15	TRBJ2-1	TGTGCCACCAGCAGACCCGTAGAAGAGGATGAGCAGTTCTTC	CATSRPVEEDEQFF
-	-	TRBV28	TRBJ1-2	TGTGCCAGCGAGGGTACCGGCTATGGCTACACCTTC	CASEGTGYGYTF
-	-	TRBV27	TRBJ1-2	TGTGCCAGCAGATACAGGGATGCGATGGGCTACACCTTC	CASRYRDAMGYTF
few	-	TRBV9	TRBJ2-5	TGTGCCAGCAGCCCTCCGTCGAAAGAGACCCAGTACTTC	CASSPPSKETQYF
-	TRBD1	TRBV29-1	TRBJ2-7	TGCAGCGTTGATGGGACAGGTTTTCCCTACGAGCAGTACTTC	CSVDGTGFPYEQYF
few	-	TRBV2	TRBJ1-2	TGTGCCAGCAGACAACGGGTTAACAGGAAGGGGCCCGACTATGGCTACACCTTC	CASRQRVNRKGPDYGYTF
few	-	TRBV7-9	TRBJ2-1	TGTGCCAGCAGCTTAATGGCAGGATGGGGGTCCGACAATGAGCAGTTCTTC	CASSLMAGWGSDNEQFF
few	-	TRBV6-1	TRBJ2-7	TGTGCCAGCGTTCGCAGGGAGTTAGTCTCCGTTATCTACGAGCAGTACTTC	CASVRRELVSVIYEQYF
many	-	TRBV5-4	TRBJ2-3	TGTGCCAGCAGCTTCGGAGCAGATACGCAGTATTTT	CASSFGADTQYF
few	-	TRBV4-1	TRBJ2-3	TGCGCCAGCAGCCAAGTAATAGGGTCCCCATCCGATACGCAGTATTTT	CASSQVIGSPSDTQYF